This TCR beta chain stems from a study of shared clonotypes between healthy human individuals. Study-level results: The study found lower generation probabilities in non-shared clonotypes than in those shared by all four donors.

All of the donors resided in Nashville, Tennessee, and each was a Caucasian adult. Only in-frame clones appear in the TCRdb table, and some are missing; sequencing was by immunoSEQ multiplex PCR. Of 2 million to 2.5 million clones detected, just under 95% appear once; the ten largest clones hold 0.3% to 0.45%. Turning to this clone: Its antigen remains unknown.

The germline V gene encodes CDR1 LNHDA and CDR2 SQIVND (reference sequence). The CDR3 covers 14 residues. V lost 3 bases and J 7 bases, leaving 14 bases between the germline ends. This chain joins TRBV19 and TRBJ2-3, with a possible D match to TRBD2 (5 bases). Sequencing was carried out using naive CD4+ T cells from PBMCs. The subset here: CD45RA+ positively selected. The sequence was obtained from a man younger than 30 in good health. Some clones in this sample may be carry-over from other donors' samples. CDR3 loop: CASSIGLNGNTQYF. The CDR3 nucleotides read TGTGCCAGTAGTATCGGCCTTAACGGGAATACGCAGTATTTT.